Listed below are T cell receptor beta chains from one sample, sequenced in a study of blood T cells in healthy people across ages. From the 5' RACE reads, TCRdb called clonotypes with MiXCR, one entry per CDR3 protein. Of fewer than 2 million distinct CDR3 sequences listed, about 39% are singletons. The sequenced sample consisted of blood. These receptor sequences come from a human donor in good health. The CDR3 runs from the conserved cysteine through the conserved F or W. D genes are given only for firm matches. A clone size is listed for some rows: how often the clone was seen (once, few, many), or a class if it is expanded.

>TRBV7-2|-|TRBD1|TRBJ2-4
TGTGCCAGCAGCTTAGGGACAGGGGAAGGCATTCAGTACTTC
CASSLGTGEGIQYF
>TRBV10-3|once|TRBD1|TRBJ1-6
TGTGCCATCAGCCTTGGACAGGGAGATAATTCACCCCTCCACTTT
CAISLGQGDNSPLHF
>TRBV5-6|few|TRBD1|TRBJ2-5
TGTGCCAGCAGCTATGAAGCGACAGGGAAAGAGACCCAGTACTTC
CASSYEATGKETQYF
>TRBV12-3/TRBV12-4|few|-|TRBJ1-2
TGTGCCAGCAGTTTCCAGGGAGGACGTGGCTACACCTTC
CASSFQGGRGYTF
>TRBV7-7|-|-|TRBJ2-1
TGTGCTAGCAGCCCCGACCGGGGGCCGCTCAATGAGCAGTTCTTC
CASSPDRGPLNEQFF
>TRBV5-1|-|-|TRBJ1-6
TGCGCCAGCAGCTTGGACGGTGTCTCGGGGAATTCACCCCTCCACTTT
CASSLDGVSGNSPLHF
>TRBV5-1|-|-|TRBJ2-3
TGCGCCAGCAGCTTGGGCCTGAACGACGGGGATACGCAGTATTTT
CASSLGLNDGDTQYF
>TRBV5-6|-|TRBD1|TRBJ1-5
TGTGCCAGCAGCTTGGCACAGGGGCGCCCAGATCAGCCCCAGCATTTT
CASSLAQGRPDQPQHF
>TRBV20-1|few|-|TRBJ2-7
TGCAGTGCTAGAGTAGCGGAGGATACCTACGAGCAGTACTTC
CSARVAEDTYEQYF
>TRBV20-1|few|TRBD2|TRBJ2-1
TGTAGTGCTAGGGCTAGCGGGGGGGCCTTCCACAATGAGCAGTTCTTC
CSARASGGAFHNEQFF
>TRBV20-1|few|-|TRBJ1-5
TGCAGTGCTAGACGTATCAATCAGCCCCAGCATTTT
CSARRINQPQHF
>TRBV6-1|-|-|TRBJ1-1
TGTGCCAGCAAGGTGAATTGGGCGGGAGTCACTGAAGCTTTCTTT
CASKVNWAGVTEAFF
>TRBV3-1|-|-|TRBJ2-3
TGTGCCAGCAGCCTCCCCGGGACTTCGGCAGATACGCAGTATTTT
CASSLPGTSADTQYF
>TRBV20-1|few|TRBD2|TRBJ2-1
TGCAGTGCCACAACTTTAGCGGGGGCGTCCTACAATGAGCAGTTCTTC
CSATTLAGASYNEQFF
>TRBV20-1|-|-|TRBJ2-3
TGCAGTGCTATGCCTGCTTCGGGAGATACGCAGTATTTT
CSAMPASGDTQYF
>TRBV4-3|few|-|TRBJ2-3
TGCGCCAGCAGCCAAGATATCCAGACCACAGATACGCAGTATTTT
CASSQDIQTTDTQYF
>TRBV20-1|-|TRBD2|TRBJ2-1
TGCAGTGCTAGAGATAGTGGGCCAGCGGGGGGCTCTTACAATGAGCAGTTCTTC
CSARDSGPAGGSYNEQFF
>TRBV5-6|-|TRBD1|TRBJ2-7
TGTGCCAGCAGTTACACCGGGACAGGGGGCCGCGAGCAGTACTTC
CASSYTGTGGREQYF
>TRBV12-3/TRBV12-4|-|-|TRBJ2-7
TGTGCCAGCATCAGAATCTACGAGCAGTACTTC
CASIRIYEQYF
>TRBV7-9|-|TRBD1|TRBJ2-3
TGTGCCAGCAGCTTGAAAATAGGGACAGGGCGCACAGATACGCAGTATTTT
CASSLKIGTGRTDTQYF
>TRBV2|-|TRBD2|TRBJ2-1
TGTGCCAGCAGCTACCTGGTGGGCCTAGCGGGCAATGAGCAGTTCTTC
CASSYLVGLAGNEQFF
>TRBV3-1|-|-|TRBJ2-1
TGTGCCAGCAGCCAGGAAATTGACAATGAGCAGTTCTTC
CASSQEIDNEQFF
>TRBV7-2|-|-|TRBJ1-2
TGTGCCAGCAGCTTAGGTGACAGTGAGTTAGGTGGCTACACCTTC
CASSLGDSELGGYTF
>TRBV7-2|-|TRBD2|TRBJ2-3
TGTGCCAGCAGCCCAAGACTAGCGGTAACTAGCACGGATACGCAGTATTTT
CASSPRLAVTSTDTQYF
>TRBV11-3|-|TRBD1|TRBJ1-4
TGTGCCAGCACTCTCAGACAGGGCCTTAATGAAAAACTGTTTTTT
CASTLRQGLNEKLFF
>TRBV29-1|few|-|TRBJ2-3
TGCAGCGTTGATTGGCCAGATACGCAGTATTTT
CSVDWPDTQYF